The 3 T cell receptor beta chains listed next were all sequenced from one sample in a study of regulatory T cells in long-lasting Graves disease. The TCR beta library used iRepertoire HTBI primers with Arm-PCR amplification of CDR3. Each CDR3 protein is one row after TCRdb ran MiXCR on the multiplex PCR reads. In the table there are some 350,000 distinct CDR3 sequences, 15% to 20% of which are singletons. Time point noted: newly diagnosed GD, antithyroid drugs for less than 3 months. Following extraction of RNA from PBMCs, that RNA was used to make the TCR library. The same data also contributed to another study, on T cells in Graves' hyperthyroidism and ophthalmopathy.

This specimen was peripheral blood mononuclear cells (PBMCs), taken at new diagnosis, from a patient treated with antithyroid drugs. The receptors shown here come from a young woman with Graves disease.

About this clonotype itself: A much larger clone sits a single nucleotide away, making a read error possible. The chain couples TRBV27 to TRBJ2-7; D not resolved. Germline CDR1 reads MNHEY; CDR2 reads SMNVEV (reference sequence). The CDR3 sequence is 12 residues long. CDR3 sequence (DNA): TGTGCCGGCAGTGGCTTCGGCACCGAGCAGTACTTC. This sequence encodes CAGSGFGTEQYF.

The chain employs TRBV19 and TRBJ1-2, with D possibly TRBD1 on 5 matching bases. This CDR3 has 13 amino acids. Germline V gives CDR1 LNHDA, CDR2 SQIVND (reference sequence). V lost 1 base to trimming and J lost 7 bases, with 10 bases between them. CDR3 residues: CASSIAQGGGYTF. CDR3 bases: TGTGCCAGTAGTATAGCCCAGGGAGGTGGCTACACCTTC.

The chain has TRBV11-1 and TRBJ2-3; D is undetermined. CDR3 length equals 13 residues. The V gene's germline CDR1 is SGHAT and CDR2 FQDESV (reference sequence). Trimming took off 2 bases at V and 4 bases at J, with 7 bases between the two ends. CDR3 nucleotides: TGTGCCAGCAGCTTATCCCAATCAGATACGCAGTATTTT. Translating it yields CASSLSQSDTQYF.